A single sample is the source of the 23 T cell receptor beta chains below, sequenced in a study of T-cell reconstitution after alpha-beta-depleted transplantation in children. The authors prepared the TCRbeta library with unique molecular identifiers. TCRdb redid the calling of the PCR reads with MiXCR, one entry per CDR3 protein. The repertoire holds roughly 500,000 distinct CDR3 sequences, with about 30% as singletons. The sample in question was PBMCs from the stem cell graft donor, obtained from the stem cell graft. These receptors all come from a human donor who donated a stem cell graft to a child with aplastic anemia.

V is TRBV12-3 or TRBV12-4 and J is TRBJ2-3, with a possible D match to TRBD2 (5 bases). V was shortened by 6 bases and J by 2 bases, with 15 bases between the two germline ends. The CDR3 consists of 15 residues. The CDR3 DNA follows: TGTGCCAGCAGGGCTACTAGGATCCTCACAGATACGCAGTATTTT. Translating gives CASRATRILTDTQYF.

The chain carries TRBV12-3 or TRBV12-4 and TRBJ1-2, with D maybe TRBD1 (5 bases). V gave up 7 bases and J gave up 4 bases, with 10 bases separating them. The CDR3 is made up of 12 amino acids. The CDR3: CASMGGFYGYTF. The CDR3 DNA sequence: TGTGCCAGCATGGGGGGATTCTATGGCTACACCTTC.

There are a few counts of this clonotype. The chain uses TRBV12-3 or TRBV12-4 and TRBJ1-1; D is perhaps TRBD1 (6 bases). This CDR3 has 14 residues. V shed 2 bases and J shed 4 bases, with 11 bases lying between them. The DNA of the CDR3 is TGTGCCAGCAGTTTAATAGGGGGGGTCACTGAAGCTTTCTTT. As protein: CASSLIGGVTEAFF.

This clonotype was counted a few times. The CDR3 here is CATRGQGGNGELFF. The CDR3 DNA reads TGTGCCACCAGGGGACAGGGAGGAAACGGGGAGCTGTTTTTT. The chain uses TRBV24-1 and TRBJ2-2; TRBD1 matches at 9 bases. Germline-derived CDR1 and CDR2 are KGHDR and SFDVKD. CDR3 size: 14 residues. Trimming at V came to 7 bases and at J to 7 bases, leaving 6 bases not matched to a gene.

This clonotype was seen more than once but under ten times. J is TRBJ2-7 and V is TRBV30; D ambiguous. This CDR3 has 13 residues. Germline V gene lookup returns CDR1 GTSNPN and CDR2 SVGIG (reference sequence). Trimming took 7 bases from V and 7 from J, leaving 20 bases between them. The CDR3 DNA reads TGTGCCTCTTTGACACCCGGCGTCCGGGAGCAGTACTTC. Protein product: CASLTPGVREQYF.

This clonotype was seen only a few times. The V gene is TRBV20-1, the J gene TRBJ1-5; the D is unclear. The germline gives CDR1 DFQATT, CDR2 SNEGSKA (reference sequence). Trimming cost V 1 base and J 2 bases, with 9 bases left between them. The CDR3 contains 14 residues. The CDR3 nucleotides are TGCAGTGCTAGAGGGGCGGGCGGCAATCAGCCCCAGCATTTT. Its protein product is CSARGAGGNQPQHF.

This clonotype was seen only a few times. This sequence joins TRBV7-2 and TRBJ2-7; TRBD1 aligns across 7 bases. J lost 6 bases, V lost 3 bases, and 11 bases had no gene match. Germline CDR1 and CDR2: SGHTA and FQGNSA. CDR3 length: 15 residues. CDR3 region: CASSLPGQRLREQYF. The CDR3 coding sequence is TGTGCCAGCAGCTTGCCGGGACAGCGTCTACGCGAGCAGTACTTC.

This clonotype was seen many times. The chain links TRBV20-1 to TRBJ2-3, with D possibly matching TRBD2 (5 bases). There are 15 residues in the CDR3. Germline V gives CDR1 DFQATT, CDR2 SNEGSKA (reference sequence). Trimming removed 0 bases at V and 2 bases at J, with 12 bases between. The CDR3, as DNA: TGCAGTGCTAGAGATCTCGGGGTTCCCACAGATACGCAGTATTTT. Its translation: CSARDLGVPTDTQYF.

The rearrangement uses TRBV3-1 and TRBJ2-2; 11 bases map to TRBD2. Trimming at V came to 0 bases and at J to 5 bases, leaving 14 bases not matched to a gene. The V gene's germline CDR1 is LGHDT and CDR2 YNNKEL (reference sequence). The CDR3 spans 20 residues. The CDR3 DNA reads as TGTGCCAGCAGCCAAGATATAGGACTAGCGGGCCAACCAGGGACCGGGGAGCTGTTTTTT. It codes for CASSQDIGLAGQPGTGELFF.

The DNA for the CDR3 is TGCAGTGCTAGAGACCAAGGCGGGGAGCTGTTTTTT. It is translated as CSARDQGGELFF. This rearrangement joins TRBV20-1 to TRBJ2-2; D unresolved. CDR3 size: 12 residues. CDR1 is DFQATT and CDR2 is SNEGSKA in the germline V gene (reference sequence). V lost 0 bases and J 7 bases, leaving 6 bases between the germline ends.

The chain uses TRBV20-1 and TRBJ1-2; TRBD1 aligns across 8 bases. CDR1 is DFQATT, CDR2 SNEGSKA, per germline (reference sequence). V shed 0 bases, J shed 8 bases, and the junction held 5 bases outside the gene matches. The length of the CDR3 is 13 residues. The CDR3 nucleotides read TGCAGTGCTAGAGAGGACAGGGTGCGCGGCTACACCTTC. Translation: CSAREDRVRGYTF.

The V call is TRBV4-1, the J call TRBJ2-3, with 7 bases fitting TRBD1. V was pared by 1 base and J by 0 bases, with 7 bases of the junction left unmatched. The CDR3 totals 17 residues. Looked up from germline, CDR1 is MGHRA and CDR2 is YSYEKL. DNA of the CDR3: TGCGCCAGCAGCCAAGGGTCAGGGGGTGGCAGCACAGATACGCAGTATTTT. It is translated as CASSQGSGGGSTDTQYF.

This clonotype showed up just once. The chain links TRBV28 to TRBJ2-6, with 8 bases that match TRBD1. Per germline, CDR1 MDHEN and CDR2 SYDVKM. V shed 6 bases and J 3 bases; nucleotides not matched to a gene: 4. The CDR3 has 15 residues. CDR3 nucleotides: TGTGCCAGCAGCCCGACAGGGGATGGGGCCAACGTCCTGACTTTC. It translates to CASSPTGDGANVLTF.

This clonotype was recorded a few times. CDR3 sequence reads: CASQRQGTYEQYF. CDR3 sequence (DNA): TGTGCCAGCCAGCGACAGGGAACCTACGAGCAGTACTTC. The V call is TRBV12-3 or TRBV12-4, the J call TRBJ2-7; 7 bases map to TRBD1. V shed 8 bases and J 2 bases; nucleotides not matched to a gene: 6. The CDR3 is 13 amino acids.

The rearrangement links TRBV6-2 or TRBV6-3 to TRBJ1-4, with D uncertain. Per germline, CDR1 MNHEY and CDR2 SVGEGT. This CDR3 has 16 amino acids. V lost 0 bases to trimming and J lost 0 bases, with 8 bases between them. CDR3 DNA: TGTGCCAGCAGTTACTCGAGCCCGGCAACTAATGAAAAACTGTTTTTT. Amino acid sequence: CASSYSSPATNEKLFF.

This clonotype turned up a few times. The rearrangement uses TRBV5-1 and TRBJ1-1, with a possible D match to TRBD1 (6 bases). Germline V lookup: CDR1 SGHRS, CDR2 YFSETQ. The CDR3 covers 14 residues. The V end was cut by 4 bases, the J end by 1 base, with 11 bases between. The CDR3 protein is CASSGLQGNTEAFF. The DNA of the CDR3 is TGCGCCAGCAGCGGCCTACAGGGGAACACTGAAGCTTTCTTT.

The rearrangement joins TRBV12-5 to TRBJ2-7, with a possible D match to TRBD2 (6 bases). V was clipped by 9 bases and J by 5 bases, with 20 bases between them. CDR3 length: 14 amino acids. Germline V gene lookup returns CDR1 LGHNT and CDR2 FRNRAP. The CDR3 sequence is CASSRDGGLDEQYV. The CDR3 bases are TGTGCTAGCAGCCGGGACGGGGGACTCGACGAGCAGTACGTC.

The table lists this clonotype with a few counts. DNA of the CDR3: TGTGCCAGCTCACCAAGTTCCGGGATGAATCAGCCCCAGCATTTT. Translating it yields CASSPSSGMNQPQHF. This chain connects TRBV18 to TRBJ1-5; no clear D gene. Between the trimmed V and J ends, which lost 2 bases and 4 bases, there was a span of 12 bases. The length of the CDR3 is 15 residues. Per germline, CDR1 KGHSH and CDR2 LQKENI.

The rearrangement links TRBV20-1 to TRBJ2-5, with TRBD2 matching over 15 bases. The germline gives CDR1 DFQATT, CDR2 SNEGSKA (reference sequence). The CDR3 extends over 14 amino acids. The V and J ends lost 6 bases and 5 bases, in that order; junction bases with no gene match: 4. CDR3: CSARTSGRGETQYF. The CDR3 coding sequence is TGCAGTGCGCGGACTAGCGGGAGGGGGGAGACCCAGTACTTC.

This sequence joins TRBV29-1 and TRBJ1-1; D ambiguous. CDR3 length: 13 amino acids. With 5 bases removed from V and 6 bases from J, the gap between germline ends came to 16 bases. Germline V gene sequence: CDR1 SQVTM, CDR2 ANQGSEA. DNA for the CDR3: TGCAGCGTTAGCTCCGGTCGGGTTTCTGAAGCTTTCTTT. It encodes CSVSSGRVSEAFF. Supplemented by reference TRBV29-1 and TRBJ1-1, the full variable domain reads SAVISQKPSRDICQRGTSLTIQCQVDSQVTMMFWYRQQPGQSLTLIATANQGSEATYESGFVIDKFPISRPNLTFSTLTVSNMSPEDSSIYLCSVSSGRVSEAFFGQGTRLTVV.

The V gene is TRBV29-1, the J gene TRBJ2-5; D is unresolved. CDR3 size: 11 residues. Trimming left V 8 bases short and J 5 bases short, with 12 bases between. The germline CDR1 and CDR2 sequences are SQVTM and ANQGSEA. The CDR3 DNA reads TGCAGCACCCGTCCCGGGGAGACCCAGTACTTC. Amino acids: CSTRPGETQYF.

A few counts support this clonotype. The genes are TRBV6-5 and TRBJ1-5; TRBD1 matches at 7 bases. Germline V CDR1 and CDR2: MNHEY, SVGAGI. There are 15 residues in the CDR3. V was pared by 0 bases and J by 4 bases, with 3 bases of the junction left unmatched. The CDR3 DNA reads TGTGCCAGCAGTTACTCGTGGACAGGTAATCAGCCCCAGCATTTT. This encodes CASSYSWTGNQPQHF.

This clonotype has a count of ten or more. This chain joins TRBV20-1 and TRBJ2-3; tentatively, D is TRBD2 (6 bases). Trimming removed 2 bases at V and 1 base at J, with 10 bases between. The CDR3 contains 14 residues. The germline V gene encodes CDR1 DFQATT and CDR2 SNEGSKA (reference sequence). The CDR3 DNA sequence: TGCAGTGCTAGACAGGGACTGCGCACAGATACGCAGTATTTT. Encoded protein: CSARQGLRTDTQYF.